A single T cell receptor beta chain is shown here with its context. This sample was taken from a study of blood T cell repertoires in COVID-19. Looking at the study overall: T cells, B-cell-depleted T cells, or PBMCs supplied cDNA or gDNA.

Germline loops: CDR1 MNHEY, CDR2 SVGAGI. V gave up 4 bases and J gave up 2 bases, with 12 bases separating them. The CDR3 has 15 amino acids. The data were produced by immunoSEQ multiplex PCR, yet TCRdb's version contains in-frame clones alone and is incomplete. Found here are approximately 430,000 clones, just over 85% of them singletons; the top ten hold around 1.4%. The gene calls are TRBV6-5 and TRBJ1-5; D call uncertain. This TCR came from a woman under 40 with active or convalescent COVID-19. Sequencing was performed on peripheral blood. CDR3 sequence (DNA): TGTGCCAGCAGTTCCCGTGAGGCTGGCAATCAGCCCCAGCATTTT. The encoded protein is CASSSREAGNQPQHF.